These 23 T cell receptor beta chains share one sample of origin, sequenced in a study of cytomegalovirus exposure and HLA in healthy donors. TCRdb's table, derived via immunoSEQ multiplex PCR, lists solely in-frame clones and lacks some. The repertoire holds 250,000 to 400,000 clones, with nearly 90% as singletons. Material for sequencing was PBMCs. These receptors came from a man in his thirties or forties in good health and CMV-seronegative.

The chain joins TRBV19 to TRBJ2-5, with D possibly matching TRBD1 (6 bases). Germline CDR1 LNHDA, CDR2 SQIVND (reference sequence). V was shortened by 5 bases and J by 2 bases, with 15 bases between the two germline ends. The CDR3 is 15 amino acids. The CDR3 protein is CASSFTLRGQETQYF. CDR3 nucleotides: TGTGCCAGTAGTTTCACTTTAAGGGGGCAAGAGACCCAGTACTTC.

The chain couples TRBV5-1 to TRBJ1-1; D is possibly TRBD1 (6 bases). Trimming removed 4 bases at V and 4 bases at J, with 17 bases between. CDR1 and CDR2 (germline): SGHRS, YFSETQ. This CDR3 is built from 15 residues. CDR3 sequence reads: CASSPQTGKITEAFF. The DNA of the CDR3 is TGCGCCAGCAGCCCGCAGACAGGCAAAATCACTGAAGCTTTCTTT.

The CDR3 DNA sequence: TGTGCCAGCAGTGAATATACAGGGAACACTGAAGCTTTCTTT. It encodes CASSEYTGNTEAFF. V is TRBV6-1 and J is TRBJ1-1; maybe TRBD1 (5 bases). Germline V gene data show CDR1 as MNHNS and CDR2 as SASEGT. Trimming shortened V by 2 bases and J by 1 base, and 8 bases separated the two germline ends. The CDR3 runs 14 residues.

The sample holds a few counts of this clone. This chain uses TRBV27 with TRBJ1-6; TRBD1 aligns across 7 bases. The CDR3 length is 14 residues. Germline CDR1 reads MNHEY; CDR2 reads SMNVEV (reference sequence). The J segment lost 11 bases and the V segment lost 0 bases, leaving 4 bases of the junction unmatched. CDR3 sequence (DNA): TGTGCCAGCAGTTTATCAATCAGGGGGGCACCCCTCCACTTT. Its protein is CASSLSIRGAPLHF.

In nucleotides, the CDR3 is TGTGCCAGCAGCCAGGGTACAGGGTGGGTCCGCGAGCAGTACTTC. As protein: CASSQGTGWVREQYF. The V call is TRBV4-2, the J call TRBJ2-7, with a possible D match to TRBD1 (6 bases). Trimming shortened V by 3 bases and J by 6 bases, and 18 bases separated the two germline ends. This CDR3 is built from 15 residues. The germline V gene encodes CDR1 LGHNA and CDR2 YNFKEQ.

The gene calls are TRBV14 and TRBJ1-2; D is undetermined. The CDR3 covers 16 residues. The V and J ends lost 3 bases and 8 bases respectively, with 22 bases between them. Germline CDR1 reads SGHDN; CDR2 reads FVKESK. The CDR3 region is CASSHSSAAPTRGYTF. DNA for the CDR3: TGTGCCAGCAGCCATTCGTCGGCAGCTCCGACGAGGGGCTACACCTTC.

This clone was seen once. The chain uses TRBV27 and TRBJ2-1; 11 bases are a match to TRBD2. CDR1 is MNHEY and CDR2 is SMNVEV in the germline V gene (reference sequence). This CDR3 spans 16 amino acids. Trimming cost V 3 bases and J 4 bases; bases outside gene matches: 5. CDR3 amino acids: CASSFLAGGPYNEQFF. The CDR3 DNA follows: TGTGCCAGCAGTTTTCTAGCGGGGGGCCCTTACAATGAGCAGTTCTTC.

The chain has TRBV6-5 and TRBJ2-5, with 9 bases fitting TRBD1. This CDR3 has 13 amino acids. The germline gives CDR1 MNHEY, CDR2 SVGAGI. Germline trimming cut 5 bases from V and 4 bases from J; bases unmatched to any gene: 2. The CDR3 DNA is TGTGCCAGCAGTAGGACAGGGGCAGAGACCCAGTACTTC. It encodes CASSRTGAETQYF.

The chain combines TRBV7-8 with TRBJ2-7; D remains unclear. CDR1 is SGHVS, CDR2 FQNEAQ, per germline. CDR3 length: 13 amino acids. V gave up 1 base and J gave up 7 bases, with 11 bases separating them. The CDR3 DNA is TGTGCCAGCAGCTTAGGCAGGCCTCGGGAGCAGTACTTC. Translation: CASSLGRPREQYF.

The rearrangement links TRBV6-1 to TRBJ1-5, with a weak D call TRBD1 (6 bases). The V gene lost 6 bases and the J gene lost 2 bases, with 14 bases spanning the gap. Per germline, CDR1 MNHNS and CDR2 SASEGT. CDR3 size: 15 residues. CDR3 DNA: TGTGCCAGCAGGGAACAGGGATCCGGCAATCAGCCCCAGCATTTT. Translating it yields CASREQGSGNQPQHF.

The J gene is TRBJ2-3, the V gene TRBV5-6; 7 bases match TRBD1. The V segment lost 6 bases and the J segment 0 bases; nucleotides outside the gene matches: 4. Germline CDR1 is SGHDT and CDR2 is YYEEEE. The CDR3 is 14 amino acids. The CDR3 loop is CASTTGSSTDTQYF. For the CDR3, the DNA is TGTGCCAGCACGACAGGGAGTAGCACAGATACGCAGTATTTT. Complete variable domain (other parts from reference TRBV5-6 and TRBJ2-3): DAGVTQSPTHLIKTRGQQVTLRCSPKSGHDTVSWYQQALGQGPQFIFQYYEEEERQRGNFPDRFSGHQFPNYSSELNVNALLLGDSALYLCASTTGSSTDTQYFGPGTRLTVL.

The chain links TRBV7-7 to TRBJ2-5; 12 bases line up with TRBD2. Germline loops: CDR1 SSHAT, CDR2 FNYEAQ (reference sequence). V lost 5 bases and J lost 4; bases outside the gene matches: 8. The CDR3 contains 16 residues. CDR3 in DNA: TGTGCCAGCAGCCTAGGCCTAGCGGGGGGGCGAGAGACCCAGTACTTC. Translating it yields CASSLGLAGGRETQYF. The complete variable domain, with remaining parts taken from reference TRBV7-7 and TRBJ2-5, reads GAGVSQSPRYKVTKRGQDVTLRCDPISSHATLYWYQQALGQGPEFLTYFNYEAQPDKSGLPSDRFSAERPEGSISTLTIQRTEQRDSAMYRCASSLGLAGGRETQYFGPGTRLLVL.

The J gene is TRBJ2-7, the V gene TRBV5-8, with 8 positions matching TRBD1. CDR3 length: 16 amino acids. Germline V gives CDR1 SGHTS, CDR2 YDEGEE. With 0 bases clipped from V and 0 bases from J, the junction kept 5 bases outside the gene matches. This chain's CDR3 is CASSLAEGTGSYEQYF. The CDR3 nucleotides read TGTGCCAGCAGCTTGGCCGAGGGGACAGGCTCCTACGAGCAGTACTTC.

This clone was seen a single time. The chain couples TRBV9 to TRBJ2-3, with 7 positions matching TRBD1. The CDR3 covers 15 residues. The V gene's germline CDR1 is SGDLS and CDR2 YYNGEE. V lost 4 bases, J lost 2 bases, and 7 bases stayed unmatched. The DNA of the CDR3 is TGTGCCAGCAGCAAGACAGGGTTTAACACAGATACGCAGTATTTT. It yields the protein CASSKTGFNTDTQYF.

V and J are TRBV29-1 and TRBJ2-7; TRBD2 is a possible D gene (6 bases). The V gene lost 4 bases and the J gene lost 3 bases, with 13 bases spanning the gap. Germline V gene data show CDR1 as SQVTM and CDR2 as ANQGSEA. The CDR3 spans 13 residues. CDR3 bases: TGCAGCGTTGGGCGGGACGGCAACTACGAGCAGTACTTC. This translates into CSVGRDGNYEQYF.

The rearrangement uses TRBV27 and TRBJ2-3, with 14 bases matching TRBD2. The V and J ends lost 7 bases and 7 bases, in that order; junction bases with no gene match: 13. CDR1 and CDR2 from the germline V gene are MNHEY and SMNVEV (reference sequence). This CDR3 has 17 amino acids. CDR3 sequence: CASTPGLAGVPGNTQYF. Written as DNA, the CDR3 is TGTGCCAGCACCCCGGGACTAGCGGGGGTGCCGGGTAATACGCAGTATTTT.

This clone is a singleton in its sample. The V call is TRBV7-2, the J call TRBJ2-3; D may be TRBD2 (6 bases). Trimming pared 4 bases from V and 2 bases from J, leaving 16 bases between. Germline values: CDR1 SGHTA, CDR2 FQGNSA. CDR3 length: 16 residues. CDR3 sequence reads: CASSWRLGAPTDTQYF. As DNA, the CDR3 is TGTGCCAGCAGCTGGAGACTAGGCGCCCCCACAGATACGCAGTATTTT.

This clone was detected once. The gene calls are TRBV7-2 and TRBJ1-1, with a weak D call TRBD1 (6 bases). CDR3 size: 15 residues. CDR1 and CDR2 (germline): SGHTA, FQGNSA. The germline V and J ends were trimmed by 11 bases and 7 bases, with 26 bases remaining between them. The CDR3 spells CALAIGQGMLGEAFF. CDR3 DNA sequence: TGTGCCTTAGCAATAGGGCAGGGGATGTTGGGTGAAGCTTTCTTT.

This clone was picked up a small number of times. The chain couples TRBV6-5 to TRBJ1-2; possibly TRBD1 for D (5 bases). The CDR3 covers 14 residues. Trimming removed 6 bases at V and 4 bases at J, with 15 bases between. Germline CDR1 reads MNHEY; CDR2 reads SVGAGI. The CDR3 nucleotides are TGTGCCAGCAGCCGCGACAGACTTTTCTATGGCTACACCTTC. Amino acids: CASSRDRLFYGYTF.

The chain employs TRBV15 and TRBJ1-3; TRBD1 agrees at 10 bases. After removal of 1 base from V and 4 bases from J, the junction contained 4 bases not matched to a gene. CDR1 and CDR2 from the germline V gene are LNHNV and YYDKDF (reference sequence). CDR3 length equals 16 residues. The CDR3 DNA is TGTGCCACCAGCAGAGGGGGGACAGGGGACGGAAACACCATATATTTT. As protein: CATSRGGTGDGNTIYF.

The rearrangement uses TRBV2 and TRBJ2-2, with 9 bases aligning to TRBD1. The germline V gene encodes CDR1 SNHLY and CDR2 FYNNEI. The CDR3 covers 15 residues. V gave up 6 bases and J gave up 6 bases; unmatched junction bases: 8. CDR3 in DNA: TGTGCCAGCAGCGAAACAGGGGGCGAGGCCGGGGAGCTGTTTTTT. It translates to CASSETGGEAGELFF.

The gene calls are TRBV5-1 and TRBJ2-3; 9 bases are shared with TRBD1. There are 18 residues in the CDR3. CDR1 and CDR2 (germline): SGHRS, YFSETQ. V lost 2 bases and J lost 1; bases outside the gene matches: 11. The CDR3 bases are TGCGCCAGCAGCTTACAGGGGGCCAGGGGTATGGGCACAGATACGCAGTATTTT. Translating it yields CASSLQGARGMGTDTQYF.

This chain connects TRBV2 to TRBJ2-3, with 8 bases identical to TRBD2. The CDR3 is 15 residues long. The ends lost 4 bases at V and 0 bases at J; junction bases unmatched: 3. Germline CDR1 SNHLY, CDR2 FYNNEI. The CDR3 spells CASSVGGASTDTQYF. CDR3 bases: TGTGCCAGCAGTGTCGGGGGGGCAAGCACAGATACGCAGTATTTT.